Following are 14 T cell receptor beta chains from one sample sequenced in a study of shared clonotypes between healthy human individuals. The data were produced by immunoSEQ multiplex PCR, yet TCRdb's version contains in-frame clones alone and is incomplete. Of roughly 700,000 clones in the sample, around 72% were seen once. The sequencing input was memory CD4+ T cells sorted from blood. The subset was: CD45RA-negative fraction. These receptors originate from a woman aged 30 to 39 in good health.

This clone appeared a few times. The rearrangement uses TRBV2 and TRBJ2-7; D not certain. The germline CDR1 and CDR2 sequences are SNHLY and FYNNEI. V lost 1 base, J lost 9 bases, and 10 bases lay in between. This CDR3 has 12 residues. CDR3 DNA: TGTGCCAGCAGTGAAGTGGGTTTGGGGCAGTACTTC. Translating it yields CASSEVGLGQYF.

In this sample, this clone turned up many times. The V gene is TRBV11-2, the J gene TRBJ1-1, with D possibly TRBD1 on 6 matching bases. The CDR3 consists of 14 residues. V gave up 4 bases and J gave up 4 bases, with 13 bases separating them. Germline V lookup: CDR1 SGHAT, CDR2 FQNNGV. The DNA for the CDR3 is TGTGCCAGCAGCTACAGGGTAGACGGCACTGAAGCTTTCTTT. Residues: CASSYRVDGTEAFF.

The V gene is TRBV6-6, the J gene TRBJ1-3; D not resolved. Trimming took off 6 bases at V and 0 bases at J, with 12 bases between the two ends. The CDR3 has 15 amino acids. Germline CDR1 MNHNY, CDR2 SVGAGI (reference sequence). The CDR3 here is CASRQPTISGNTIYF. CDR3 nucleotides: TGTGCCAGCAGGCAACCAACAATCTCTGGAAACACCATATATTTT.

V is TRBV7-7 and J is TRBJ2-5; unclear D gene. V shed 4 bases and J shed 4 bases, with 13 bases lying between them. The length of the CDR3 is 14 residues. Per the germline V gene, CDR1 is SSHAT and CDR2 is FNYEAQ (reference sequence). The CDR3 sequence: CASSYRGSPETQYF. Here the CDR3 DNA reads TGTGCCAGCAGCTACCGCGGATCACCAGAGACCCAGTACTTC.

The sample holds a few counts of this clone. CDR3 nucleotide sequence: TGCGCCAGCAGCAGTGGTGACAGGGATTCGTCGAAACTGTTTTTT. This gives the protein CASSSGDRDSSKLFF. The chain recombines TRBV5-1 with TRBJ1-4; 7 bases fit TRBD1. This CDR3 has 15 amino acids. Germline V gene lookup returns CDR1 SGHRS and CDR2 YFSETQ. Germline trimming cut 4 bases from V and 11 bases from J; bases unmatched to any gene: 14. Combining the CDR3 with reference TRBV5-1 and TRBJ1-4 gives the whole variable domain KAGVTQTPRYLIKTRGQQVTLSCSPISGHRSVSWYQQTPGQGLQFLFEYFSETQRNKGNFPGRFSGRQFSNSRSEMNVSTLELGDSALYLCASSSGDRDSSKLFFGSGTQLSVL.

The chain couples TRBV29-1 to TRBJ1-1; no reliable D call. In germline, CDR1 is SQVTM, CDR2 ANQGSEA. This CDR3 has 13 residues. Trimming shortened V by 0 bases and J by 7 bases, and 12 bases separated the two germline ends. As DNA, the CDR3 is TGCAGCGTTGAAGATCCTTCAGGACTTGAAGCTTTCTTT. Its translation: CSVEDPSGLEAFF.

The rearrangement uses TRBV11-2 and TRBJ2-7, with 7 bases fitting TRBD1. With V trimmed by 2 bases and J by 0 bases, 4 bases remained unmatched. CDR1 SGHAT and CDR2 FQNNGV come from the germline V gene. This CDR3 spans 15 amino acids. CDR3 bases: TGTGCCAGCAGCTTACCGGACAGGAGCTCCTACGAGCAGTACTTC. Residues: CASSLPDRSSYEQYF. Variable domain in full (rest from reference TRBV11-2 and TRBJ2-7): EAGVAQSPRYKIIEKRQSVAFWCNPISGHATLYWYQQILGQGPKLLIQFQNNGVVDDSQLPKDRFSAERLKGVDSTLKIQPAKLEDSAVYLCASSLPDRSSYEQYFGPGTRLTVT.

This clone has at least ten counts. The chain joins TRBV28 to TRBJ2-1, with no clear D. The CDR3 is 11 residues long. Between the trimmed V and J ends, which lost 3 bases and 12 bases, there was a span of 9 bases. Germline assignment: CDR1 MDHEN and CDR2 SYDVKM. The CDR3 loop is CASSFIQRQFF. The DNA of the CDR3 is TGTGCCAGCAGTTTCATCCAGCGGCAGTTCTTC.

The chain is built from TRBV4-1 and TRBJ2-7; TRBD2 matches at 11 bases. The junction had 10 bases not matched to a gene; V was cut back by 1 base and J by 2 bases. The CDR3 contains 18 residues. Germline assignment: CDR1 MGHRA and CDR2 YSYEKL. The CDR3 loop is CASSQGGLAGGFTYEQYF. The CDR3 DNA follows: TGCGCCAGCAGCCAAGGAGGTCTAGCGGGAGGTTTTACCTACGAGCAGTACTTC.

This clone was seen more than once but under ten times. CDR3 loop: CSVTTGAGRADTQYF. CDR3 in DNA: TGCAGCGTCACAACAGGCGCGGGGAGAGCAGATACGCAGTATTTT. The chain couples TRBV29-1 to TRBJ2-3; TRBD2 might be the D (6 bases). Trimming took 6 bases from V and 4 from J, leaving 20 bases between them. The CDR3 runs 15 residues. Germline CDR1 is SQVTM and CDR2 is ANQGSEA.

V is TRBV28 and J is TRBJ1-4; the match to TRBD1 covers 8 bases. This CDR3 has 12 amino acids. Germline CDR1 MDHEN, CDR2 SYDVKM. V was clipped by 7 bases and J by 14 bases; unmatched bases: 9. The chain's CDR3 is CASTRDRRGLFF. The CDR3 nucleotides are TGTGCCAGCACCCGGGACAGGAGGGGTCTGTTTTTT.

This clone was observed a few times. This sequence joins TRBV11-2 and TRBJ1-3; 7 bases agree with TRBD1. Germline V CDR1 and CDR2: SGHAT, FQNNGV. The CDR3 covers 14 residues. The V segment lost 4 bases and the J segment 4 bases; nucleotides outside the gene matches: 4. The CDR3 loop reads CASSSDRVGNTIYF. In DNA form, the CDR3 reads TGTGCCAGCAGCTCAGACAGGGTGGGAAACACCATATATTTT. The variable domain in full, with the rest retrieved from reference TRBV11-2 and TRBJ1-3, is EAGVAQSPRYKIIEKRQSVAFWCNPISGHATLYWYQQILGQGPKLLIQFQNNGVVDDSQLPKDRFSAERLKGVDSTLKIQPAKLEDSAVYLCASSSDRVGNTIYFGEGSWLTVV.

The J gene is TRBJ1-6, the V gene TRBV9; D is perhaps TRBD1 (5 bases). V gave up 3 bases and J gave up 16 bases, with 17 bases separating them. CDR3 length: 13 residues. Per germline, CDR1 SGDLS and CDR2 YYNGEE. CDR3 region: CASSGPTGTRLHF. CDR3 sequence (DNA): TGTGCCAGCAGCGGCCCCACCGGGACTAGGCTCCACTTT.

This clone was detected once. The chain carries TRBV6-4 and TRBJ2-1, with TRBD2 matching 7 bases. J gave up 8 bases and V 4 bases, and 11 bases lay outside the gene matches. CDR3 size: 15 residues. Germline V gene data show CDR1 as MRHNA and CDR2 as SNTAGT. The CDR3 region has the DNA TGTGCCAGCAGTGCGCTAGCGGACCCCGGGGATGAGCAGTTCTTC. Amino acids: CASSALADPGDEQFF.